The source of this T cell receptor beta chain is a study of T-cell memory formation after mild COVID-19. Study outcomes and limitations: Mainly CM and EM harbored the contracting CD4+ clones; mainly EMRA harbored the CD8+ ones. Among clones contracting day 15 to 85, CD4/CD8 was balanced, whereas later expanders leaned CD4+.

In germline, CDR1 is SGDLS, CDR2 YYNGEE. After removal of 0 bases from V and 7 bases from J, the junction contained 4 bases not matched to a gene. This CDR3 region has 14 residues. This clonotype was detected a few times. Its specificity is unknown. MiXCR was run by TCRdb on the 5' RACE reads, yielding one entry per CDR3 protein. The table has about 360,000 distinct CDR3 sequences, approximately 14% seen once. The sample comprised PBMCs or a T cell subset sorted from them (not recorded which). The genes are TRBV9 and TRBJ2-3, with 8 bases fitting TRBD2. The clonotype comes from a man between 18 and 35 years old who had mild COVID-19 (a few samples of this study predate the infection). Cell type and time point are not known. CDR3 in DNA: TGTGCCAGCAGCGTAGCGGGGGGGCCCTATACGCAGTATTTT. Translation: CASSVAGGPYTQYF.